Below, 19 T cell receptor beta chains from the same sample are listed, as sequenced in a study of T cell changes during pregnancy in multiple sclerosis. Libraries were prepared by immunoSEQ multiplex PCR; TCRdb keeps only in-frame clonotypes and omits some of them. The sample comprises about 73,000 clones, 90% of which are singletons, and more than 8% rests with the top ten. Specimen: peripheral blood, collected after pregnancy. The receptors derive from a female donor in good health, enrolled as a control in a pregnancy study.

The V and J genes are TRBV2 and TRBJ2-7, with unresolved D. Trimming left V 8 bases short and J 1 base short, with 6 bases between. The length of the CDR3 is 11 residues. The germline CDR1 and CDR2 sequences are SNHLY and FYNNEI. Written as DNA, the CDR3 is TGTGCCAGCCGGGTTTCCTACGAGCAGTACTTC. Its translation is CASRVSYEQYF.

The V call is TRBV10-1, the J call TRBJ2-7; 12 bases align to TRBD1. The CDR3 runs to 15 residues. Germline V gives CDR1 WNHNN, CDR2 SYGVQD (reference sequence). The V and J ends lost 4 bases and 3 bases, in that order; junction bases with no gene match: 4. CDR3 in DNA: TGCGCCAGCAGTGTGGGACAGGGGGCCCTCTACGAGCAGTACTTC. Protein product: CASSVGQGALYEQYF.

This clone was detected once. The chain recombines TRBV5-5 with TRBJ2-1; the match to TRBD2 covers 8 bases. Germline V gene data show CDR1 as SGHKS and CDR2 as YYEKEE (reference sequence). Trimming removed 2 bases from V and 4 bases from J; junction bases left unmatched: 5. The CDR3 has 15 residues. CDR3 loop: CASSFFSGKYNEQFF. The DNA of the CDR3 is TGTGCCAGCAGCTTCTTTAGCGGGAAGTACAATGAGCAGTTCTTC.

The rearrangement links TRBV13 to TRBJ2-6; 7 positions agree with TRBD2. After removal of 10 bases from V and 6 bases from J, the junction contained 12 bases not matched to a gene. In germline, CDR1 is PRHDT, CDR2 FYEKMQ (reference sequence). The CDR3 length is 15 residues. The CDR3 region has the DNA TGTGCCACTCGGCGGGGGACCTCTCTGGCCAACGTCCTGACTTTC. This translates into CATRRGTSLANVLTF.

The gene calls are TRBV4-1 and TRBJ2-1, with D perhaps matching TRBD2 (6 bases). Germline V lookup: CDR1 MGHRA, CDR2 YSYEKL. V shed 4 bases and J shed 8 bases, with 18 bases lying between them. This CDR3 spans 15 amino acids. The chain's CDR3 is CASSPRTTGNHEQFF. The CDR3 DNA reads as TGCGCCAGCAGCCCTCGGACTACCGGGAACCATGAGCAGTTCTTC.

The chain has TRBV14 and TRBJ1-5; a weak D match, TRBD1 (5 bases). Trimming pared 3 bases from V and 6 bases from J, leaving 9 bases between. Germline assignment: CDR1 SGHDN and CDR2 FVKESK. The CDR3 is 13 amino acids. CDR3 loop: CASSQFQGQPQHF. CDR3 coding DNA: TGTGCCAGCAGCCAGTTTCAGGGTCAGCCCCAGCATTTT.

The V gene is TRBV6-5, the J gene TRBJ2-7; D might be TRBD2 (6 bases). V was shortened by 5 bases and J by 6 bases, with 14 bases between the two germline ends. The CDR3 contains 13 residues. Per the germline V gene, CDR1 is MNHEY and CDR2 is SVGAGI. This chain's CDR3 is CASSLRSSAEQYF. The CDR3 DNA reads as TGTGCCAGCAGTCTCCGGTCTAGCGCCGAGCAGTACTTC.

The chain is built from TRBV2 and TRBJ1-5; D gene ambiguous. There are 16 residues in the CDR3. The germline V gene encodes CDR1 SNHLY and CDR2 FYNNEI. Trimming stripped 8 bases from V and 2 bases from J, with 19 bases between. In DNA form, the CDR3 reads TGTGCCAGCCAGGAGCTCAAGCTCGGGGGCAATCAGCCCCAGCATTTT. Its translation: CASQELKLGGNQPQHF. The full variable domain, completed using reference TRBV2 and TRBJ1-5, is EPEVTQTPSHQVTQMGQEVILRCVPISNHLYFYWYRQILGQKVEFLVSFYNNEISEKSEIFDDQFSVERPDGSNFTLKIRSTKLEDSAMYFCASQELKLGGNQPQHFGDGTRLSIL.

This CDR3 reads CASNPSGRAGEQFF. For the CDR3, the DNA is TGTGCCAGCAACCCTAGCGGGAGGGCCGGTGAGCAGTTCTTC. The rearrangement joins TRBV6-1 to TRBJ2-1, with 12 positions matching TRBD2. Germline trimming cut 7 bases from V and 9 bases from J; bases unmatched to any gene: 7. The germline gives CDR1 MNHNS, CDR2 SASEGT. The CDR3 spans 14 residues.

The chain combines TRBV27 with TRBJ1-6; TRBD1 matches at 9 bases. The germline V gene encodes CDR1 MNHEY and CDR2 SMNVEV (reference sequence). The CDR3 loop spans 16 amino acids. The V segment lost 8 bases and the J segment 8 bases; nucleotides outside the gene matches: 13. The CDR3 loop reads CASSVKQGAPDSPLHF. Here the CDR3 DNA reads TGTGCCAGCTCCGTAAAACAGGGGGCGCCGGATTCACCCCTCCACTTT.

V usage is TRBV29-1 and J usage is TRBJ1-1; 10 bases map to TRBD1. There are 15 residues in the CDR3. The germline V gene has CDR1 SQVTM and CDR2 ANQGSEA. V was clipped by 6 bases and J by 4 bases; unmatched bases: 11. DNA of the CDR3: TGCAGCGTGGGGGGGAAGACAGGGGGCATCACTGAAGCTTTCTTT. It encodes CSVGGKTGGITEAFF.

V and J are TRBV27 and TRBJ1-4, with D unresolved. Germline values: CDR1 MNHEY, CDR2 SMNVEV (reference sequence). There are 11 residues in the CDR3. Trimming left V 3 bases short and J 8 bases short, with 4 bases between. The CDR3 coding sequence is TGTGCCAGCAGTTTCCAAGAAAAACTGTTTTTT. Translation: CASSFQEKLFF.

The CDR3 sequence is CASNGLAGGPRETQYF. In DNA form, the CDR3 reads TGTGCCAGCAACGGACTAGCGGGGGGGCCTAGAGAGACCCAGTACTTC. This chain links TRBV5-5 with TRBJ2-5, with 15 bases lining up with TRBD2. The CDR3 extends over 16 amino acids. Germline CDR1 is SGHKS and CDR2 is YYEKEE (reference sequence). V was clipped by 6 bases and J by 4 bases; unmatched bases: 7.

CDR3: CASSPTGAGYNEQFF. CDR3 in DNA: TGTGCCAGCAGCCCCACAGGGGCGGGATACAATGAGCAGTTCTTC. The rearrangement joins TRBV4-2 to TRBJ2-1, with a weak D call TRBD1 (7 bases). This CDR3 has 15 residues. With 4 bases removed from V and 4 bases from J, the gap between germline ends came to 14 bases. Germline V gene data show CDR1 as LGHNA and CDR2 as YNFKEQ.

V usage is TRBV11-3 and J usage is TRBJ2-1; 13 nucleotides match TRBD2. V lost 5 bases and J lost 0; bases outside the gene matches: 13. Germline loops: CDR1 SGHNT, CDR2 YENEEA. The CDR3 has 20 residues. In DNA form, the CDR3 reads TGTGCCAGCAGCGAGCGCCCGACTAGCGGGGGGACCTACTCCTACAATGAGCAGTTCTTC. Its protein is CASSERPTSGGTYSYNEQFF.

The chain uses TRBV5-4 and TRBJ1-2, with 8 nucleotides matching TRBD1. The CDR3 length is 15 residues. The V gene's germline CDR1 is SGHNT and CDR2 YYREEE (reference sequence). Losses at the gene ends were 7 bases for V and 4 bases for J; bases not matched to a gene: 12. The CDR3 protein is CASAQSDREGYGYTF. Here the CDR3 DNA reads TGTGCCAGCGCGCAATCGGACAGGGAGGGCTATGGCTACACCTTC. Full variable domain (remainder filled in from reference TRBV5-4 and TRBJ1-2): ETGVTQSPTHLIKTRGQQVTLRCSSQSGHNTVSWYQQALGQGPQFIFQYYREEENGRGNFPPRFSGLQFPNYSSELNVNALELDDSALYLCASAQSDREGYGYTFGSGTRLTVV.

This clone was seen a few times. The chain recombines TRBV20-1 with TRBJ1-1, with no clear D. Germline CDR1 and CDR2: DFQATT and SNEGSKA (reference sequence). This CDR3 region has 11 residues. Trimming cost V 7 bases and J 0 bases, with 6 bases left between them. This chain's CDR3 is CSGGLNTEAFF. CDR3 nucleotides: TGCAGTGGTGGCCTGAACACTGAAGCTTTCTTT.

The V and J genes are TRBV7-2 and TRBJ2-5, with TRBD2 matching 8 bases. V dropped 4 bases and J dropped 3; count of bases not matched to a gene: 10. Per germline, CDR1 SGHTA and CDR2 FQGNSA. CDR3 length equals 16 residues. The CDR3 spells CASSSGGALAEETQYF. For the CDR3, the DNA is TGTGCCAGCAGCTCGGGGGGGGCTCTAGCGGAAGAGACCCAGTACTTC. Together with reference TRBV7-2 and TRBJ2-5, the CDR3 gives the full variable domain: GAGVSQSPSNKVTEKGKDVELRCDPISGHTALYWYRQSLGQGLEFLIYFQGNSAPDKSGLPSDRFSAERTGGSVSTLTIQRTQQEDSAVYLCASSSGGALAEETQYFGPGTRLLVL.

The rearrangement joins TRBV9 to TRBJ1-2; the D is unclear. Germline V CDR1 and CDR2: SGDLS, YYNGEE. The ends were cut back, 0 bases at V and 7 bases at J, with 13 bases in the middle. CDR3 size: 14 residues. CDR3 coding DNA: TGTGCCAGCAGCGTAGGCCCCGGGTCGGGTGGCTACACCTTC. This codes for CASSVGPGSGGYTF.